This T cell receptor beta chain was sequenced during a study of shared clonotypes between healthy human individuals. J gave up 5 bases and V 2 bases, and 7 bases lay outside the gene matches. The CDR3 has 15 residues. Germline V gene sequence: CDR1 SGHDT, CDR2 YYEEEE. Study findings and constraints: In having few donors, the study represented limited genetic and exposure-history diversity.

Some 90 million PBMCs supplied genomic DNA for unsorted samples. Assay runs were performed at deep level. Data came from immunoSEQ multiplex PCR; TCRdb stores just in-frame clones and leaves some out. The profile shows about 460,000 clones, 70% to 80% of them singletons. Concerning this clone: Its target is not known. Only one base separates this from a far larger clonotype, so it likely reflects a read error. This likely comes from a read error, as the CDR3 has no conserved phenylalanine or tryptophan at its end.

Sequenced sample: PBMCs. The receptor was derived from a woman aged 40 to 50 in good health. Some clones in this sample may be carry-over from other donors' samples. The rearrangement joins TRBV5-6 to TRBJ1-1; 9 bases map to TRBD1. This chain's CDR3 is CASSLLQGAGTEAFL. CDR3 DNA: TGTGCCAGCAGCTTATTACAGGGGGCTGGGACTGAAGCTTTCCTT.